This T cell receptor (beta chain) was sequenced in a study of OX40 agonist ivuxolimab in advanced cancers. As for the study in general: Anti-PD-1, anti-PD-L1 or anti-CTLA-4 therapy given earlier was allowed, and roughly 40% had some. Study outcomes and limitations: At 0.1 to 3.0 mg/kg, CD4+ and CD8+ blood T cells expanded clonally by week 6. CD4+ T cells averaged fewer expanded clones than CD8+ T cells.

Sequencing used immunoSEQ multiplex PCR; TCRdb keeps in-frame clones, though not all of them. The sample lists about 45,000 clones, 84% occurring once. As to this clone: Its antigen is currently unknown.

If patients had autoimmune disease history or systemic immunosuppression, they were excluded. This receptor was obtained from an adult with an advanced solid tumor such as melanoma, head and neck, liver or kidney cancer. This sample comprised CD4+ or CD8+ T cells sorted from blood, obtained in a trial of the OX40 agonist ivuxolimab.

The CDR3 nucleotides read TGCGCCAGCAGCCAAGTCGCTAGCGGGAGCTACACAGATACGCAGTATTTT. It codes for CASSQVASGSYTDTQYF. The chain employs TRBV4-1 and TRBJ2-3; 10 bases agree with TRBD2. The germline V gene has CDR1 MGHRA and CDR2 YSYEKL. This CDR3 has 17 amino acids. The ends lost 1 base at V and 2 bases at J; junction bases unmatched: 6.